The 13 T cell receptor beta chains reported below all come from one sample, sequenced in a study of identical twins. TCRdb used MiXCR to reprocess the 5' RACE reads, holding one entry per CDR3 protein. The repertoire consists of 550,000 to 800,000 distinct CDR3 sequences, with under 8.5% occurring once and the leading ten covering about 1.5%. The sample was also linked to a second study, of yellow fever vaccine responses in identical twins.

The specimen sequenced was PBMCs. Receptors originate from a woman aged 18-29 years in good health.

In the case of this clonotype: A read error may account for a junction end that differs from germline. The CDR3 here is CAISQGLAGGTISTDTQYF. The CDR3 nucleotides are TGTGCCATCAGTCAAGGACTAGCGGGGGGAACGATTAGCACAGATACGCAGTATTTT. The chain carries TRBV12-3 or TRBV12-4 and TRBJ2-3; 14 bases match TRBD2. CDR3 size: 19 residues.

V is TRBV5-1 and J is TRBJ1-1; no definite D call. The germline gives CDR1 SGHRS, CDR2 YFSETQ. V gave up 0 bases and J gave up 4 bases, with 13 bases separating them. The CDR3 length is 15 residues. CDR3 coding DNA: TGCGCCAGCAGCTTGGCTCGGTCAGTCCCCACTGAAGCTTTCTTT. Protein: CASSLARSVPTEAFF.

This clonotype occurred many times. This sequence joins TRBV24-1 and TRBJ2-2; the D is unclear. CDR3 length: 12 amino acids. Deletions cut 10 bases from V and 4 bases from J, with 9 bases between. Germline values: CDR1 KGHDR, CDR2 SFDVKD. CDR3 loop: CATSKVTGELFF. The DNA of the CDR3 is TGTGCCACGAGCAAAGTCACCGGGGAGCTGTTTTTT.

This clonotype was recorded a few times. The chain has TRBV29-1 and TRBJ2-1; 9 nucleotides agree with TRBD2. The germline V gene has CDR1 SQVTM and CDR2 ANQGSEA. Trimming cost V 4 bases and J 4 bases; bases outside gene matches: 5. The CDR3 extends over 14 amino acids. In nucleotides, the CDR3 is TGCAGCGTTGCGGCTAGCGGGGTGTACAATGAGCAGTTCTTC. Translated, it gives CSVAASGVYNEQFF.

The chain recombines TRBV20-1 with TRBJ2-1; D is perhaps TRBD2 (5 bases). V lost 3 bases and J lost 0, with 12 bases in between. Germline lookup yields CDR1 DFQATT and CDR2 SNEGSKA (reference sequence). The CDR3 is made up of 15 amino acids. The CDR3, as DNA: TGCAGTGCTAGCCTCCCGGGAAGCTCCTACAATGAGCAGTTCTTC. Residues: CSASLPGSSYNEQFF.

V is TRBV18 and J is TRBJ2-3, with TRBD1 identical over 8 bases. The CDR3 runs to 16 residues. V shed 6 bases and J 3 bases; nucleotides not matched to a gene: 11. Germline CDR1 and CDR2: KGHSH and LQKENI. This CDR3 is CASSSDRGLGTDTQYF. The CDR3 DNA follows: TGTGCCAGCTCGAGCGACAGGGGATTGGGGACAGATACGCAGTATTTT.

This chain connects TRBV29-1 to TRBJ1-1, with no clear D. This CDR3 region has 13 residues. V was cut by 5 bases and J by 1 base, with 11 bases left in between. The germline V gene has CDR1 SQVTM and CDR2 ANQGSEA. CDR3 sequence reads: CSVLGSGNTEAFF. The CDR3 nucleotides are TGCAGCGTTCTGGGCTCAGGGAACACTGAAGCTTTCTTT.

This clonotype appeared a few times. V and J are TRBV28 and TRBJ2-1; a weak D match, TRBD2 (6 bases). The V end lost 2 bases, the J end lost 6 bases, and 11 bases lay between the germline ends. CDR1 MDHEN and CDR2 SYDVKM come from the germline V gene. The CDR3 is 14 amino acids. The CDR3 loop reads CASSLTAGRNEQFF. CDR3 nucleotides: TGTGCCAGCAGTTTAACGGCGGGGCGCAATGAGCAGTTCTTC.

This clonotype was observed at least ten times. The chain employs TRBV5-1 and TRBJ2-1; the D gene is possibly TRBD2 (5 bases). This CDR3 is 15 amino acids long. V lost 1 base and J 5 bases, leaving 13 bases between the germline ends. CDR1 is SGHRS and CDR2 is YFSETQ in the germline V gene. The CDR3 bases are TGCGCCAGCAGCTTGAGTGGGAGTCTCAACAATGAGCAGTTCTTC. It codes for CASSLSGSLNNEQFF.

The V gene is TRBV20-1, the J gene TRBJ2-2; TRBD2 aligns across 8 bases. The CDR3 is 17 amino acids. V gave up 0 bases and J gave up 3 bases; unmatched junction bases: 9. Germline CDR1 reads DFQATT; CDR2 reads SNEGSKA (reference sequence). For the CDR3, the DNA is TGCAGTGCTAGAGACGACTCAGCGGGAGCCCACACCGGGGAGCTGTTTTTT. This translates into CSARDDSAGAHTGELFF.

The CDR3 loop is CASSSPGGGGGPYNEQFF. The CDR3, as DNA: TGCGCCAGCAGCTCCCCGGGGGGGGGAGGAGGTCCCTACAATGAGCAGTTCTTC. This chain joins TRBV5-1 and TRBJ2-1; 8 positions match TRBD2. Germline loops: CDR1 SGHRS, CDR2 YFSETQ. The J segment lost 2 bases and the V segment lost 3 bases, leaving 13 bases of the junction unmatched. This CDR3 has 18 residues. Based on the CDR3 plus reference TRBV5-1 and TRBJ2-1, the full variable domain is KAGVTQTPRYLIKTRGQQVTLSCSPISGHRSVSWYQQTPGQGLQFLFEYFSETQRNKGNFPGRFSGRQFSNSRSEMNVSTLELGDSALYLCASSSPGGGGGPYNEQFFGPGTRLTVL.

The J gene is TRBJ1-1, the V gene TRBV29-1; a possible D gene is TRBD1 (5 bases). The germline gives CDR1 SQVTM, CDR2 ANQGSEA. Trimming left V 3 bases short and J 1 base short, with 6 bases between. This CDR3 has 12 residues. CDR3 amino acids: CSVDQGNTEAFF. For the CDR3, the DNA is TGCAGCGTTGATCAGGGGAACACTGAAGCTTTCTTT.

This clonotype has ten or more counts. The chain carries TRBV7-2 and TRBJ2-7; the D call may be TRBD1 or TRBD2 (5 bases each). Germline V gene sequence: CDR1 SGHTA, CDR2 FQGNSA. V was cut by 0 bases and J by 5 bases, with 14 bases left in between. The CDR3 spans 15 residues. The CDR3 nucleotides read TGTGCCAGCAGCTTAGCGGATACTTCGGGACACGAGCAGTACTTC. This translates into CASSLADTSGHEQYF.